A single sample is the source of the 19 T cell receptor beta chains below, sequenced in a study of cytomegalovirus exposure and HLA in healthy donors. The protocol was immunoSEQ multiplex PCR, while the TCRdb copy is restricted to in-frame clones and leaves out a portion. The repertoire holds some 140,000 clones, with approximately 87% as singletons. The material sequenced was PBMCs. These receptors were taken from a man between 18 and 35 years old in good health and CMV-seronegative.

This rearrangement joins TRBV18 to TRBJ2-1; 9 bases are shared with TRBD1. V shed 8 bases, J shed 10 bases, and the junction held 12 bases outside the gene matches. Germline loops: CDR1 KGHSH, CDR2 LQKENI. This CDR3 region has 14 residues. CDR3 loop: CASGRDRAYEEQFF. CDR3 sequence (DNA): TGTGCCAGCGGCCGGGACAGGGCTTATGAAGAGCAGTTCTTC.

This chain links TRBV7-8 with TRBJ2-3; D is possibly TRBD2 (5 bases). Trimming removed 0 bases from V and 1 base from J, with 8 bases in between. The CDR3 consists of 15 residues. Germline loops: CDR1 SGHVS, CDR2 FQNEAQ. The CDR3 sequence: CASSLARVRTDTQYF. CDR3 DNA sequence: TGTGCCAGCAGCTTAGCGCGGGTACGCACAGATACGCAGTATTTT. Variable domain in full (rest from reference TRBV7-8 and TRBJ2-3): GAGVSQSPRYKVAKRGQDVALRCDPISGHVSLFWYQQALGQGPEFLTYFQNEAQLDKSGLPSDRFFAERPEGSVSTLKIQRTQQEDSAVYLCASSLARVRTDTQYFGPGTRLTVL.

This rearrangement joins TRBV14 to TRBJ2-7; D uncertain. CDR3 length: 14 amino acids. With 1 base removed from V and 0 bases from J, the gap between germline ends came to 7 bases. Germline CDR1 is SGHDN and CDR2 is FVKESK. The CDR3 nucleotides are TGTGCCAGCAGCCAAGTCCTCGGCTCCTACGAGCAGTACTTC. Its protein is CASSQVLGSYEQYF.

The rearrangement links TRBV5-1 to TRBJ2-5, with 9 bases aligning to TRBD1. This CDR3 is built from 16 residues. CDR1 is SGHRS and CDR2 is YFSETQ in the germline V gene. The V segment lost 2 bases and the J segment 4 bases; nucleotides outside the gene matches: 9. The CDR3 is CASSLYQRQGVETQYF. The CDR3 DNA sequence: TGCGCCAGCAGCTTATACCAAAGACAGGGGGTAGAGACCCAGTACTTC.

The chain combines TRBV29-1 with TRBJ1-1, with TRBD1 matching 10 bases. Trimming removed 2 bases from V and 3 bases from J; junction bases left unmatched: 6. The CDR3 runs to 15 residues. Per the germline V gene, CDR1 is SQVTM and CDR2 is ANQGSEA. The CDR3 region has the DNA TGCAGCGTTGAATTGGGGACAGGGGTACACACTGAAGCTTTCTTT. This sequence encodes CSVELGTGVHTEAFF.

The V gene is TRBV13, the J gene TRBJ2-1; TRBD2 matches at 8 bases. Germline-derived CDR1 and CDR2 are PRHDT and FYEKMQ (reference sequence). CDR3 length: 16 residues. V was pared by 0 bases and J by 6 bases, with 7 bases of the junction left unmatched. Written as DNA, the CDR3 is TGTGCCAGCAGCTTAGGAGCAGCGGGAGAGGGCAATGAGCAGTTCTTC. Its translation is CASSLGAAGEGNEQFF.

Written as DNA, the CDR3 is TGTGCTAGTGGGTCGGCTAGCGGGGACTACAATGAGCAGTTCTTC. It encodes CASGSASGDYNEQFF. The chain couples TRBV12-5 to TRBJ2-1, with 9 bases fitting TRBD2. The ends lost 6 bases at V and 3 bases at J; junction bases unmatched: 6. The CDR3 covers 15 residues. CDR1 LGHNT and CDR2 FRNRAP come from the germline V gene.

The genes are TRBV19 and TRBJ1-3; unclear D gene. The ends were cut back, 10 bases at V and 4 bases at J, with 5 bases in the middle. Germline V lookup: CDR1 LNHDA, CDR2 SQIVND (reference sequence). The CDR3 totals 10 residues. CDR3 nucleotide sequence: TGTGCCACGCAGGGAAACACCATATATTTT. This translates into CATQGNTIYF.

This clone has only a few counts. The CDR3 protein is CAFPREDTGELFF. The CDR3 DNA sequence: TGTGCCTTCCCGAGGGAGGACACCGGGGAGCTGTTTTTT. The V call is TRBV7-9, the J call TRBJ2-2; a weak D match, TRBD2 (6 bases). The length of the CDR3 is 13 residues. Between the trimmed V and J ends, which lost 11 bases and 3 bases, there was a span of 13 bases. Germline V gene sequence: CDR1 SEHNR, CDR2 FQNEAQ (reference sequence).

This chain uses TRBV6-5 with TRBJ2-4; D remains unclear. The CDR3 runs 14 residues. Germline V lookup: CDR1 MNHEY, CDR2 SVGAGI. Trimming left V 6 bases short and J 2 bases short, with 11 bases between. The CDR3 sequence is CASRPNQSKNIQYF. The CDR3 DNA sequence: TGTGCCAGCAGACCGAATCAGTCCAAAAACATTCAGTACTTC.

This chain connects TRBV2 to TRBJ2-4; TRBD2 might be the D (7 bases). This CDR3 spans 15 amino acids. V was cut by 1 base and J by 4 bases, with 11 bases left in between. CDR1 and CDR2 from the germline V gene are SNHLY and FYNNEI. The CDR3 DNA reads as TGTGCCAGCAGTGAAGATCGGGGGGCGAAAAACATTCAGTACTTC. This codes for CASSEDRGAKNIQYF. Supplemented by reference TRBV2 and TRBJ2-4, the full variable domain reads EPEVTQTPSHQVTQMGQEVILRCVPISNHLYFYWYRQILGQKVEFLVSFYNNEISEKSEIFDDQFSVERPDGSNFTLKIRSTKLEDSAMYFCASSEDRGAKNIQYFGAGTRLSVL.

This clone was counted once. The CDR3 DNA is TGTGCCAGCTCACCAGGGCAGGGGATTGGAGAGACCCAGTACTTC. Translating it yields CASSPGQGIGETQYF. The chain joins TRBV18 to TRBJ2-5; weak D call: TRBD1 (6 bases). The CDR3 is 15 amino acids. The V end lost 2 bases, the J end lost 4 bases, and 14 bases lay between the germline ends. CDR1 KGHSH and CDR2 LQKENI come from the germline V gene.

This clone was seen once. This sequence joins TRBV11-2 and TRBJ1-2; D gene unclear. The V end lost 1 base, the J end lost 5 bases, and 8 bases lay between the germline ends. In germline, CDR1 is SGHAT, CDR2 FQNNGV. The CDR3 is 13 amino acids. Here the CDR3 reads CASSLVGGYGYTF. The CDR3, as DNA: TGTGCCAGCAGCTTAGTAGGAGGGTATGGCTACACCTTC. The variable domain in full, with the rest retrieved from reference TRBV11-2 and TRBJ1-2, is EAGVAQSPRYKIIEKRQSVAFWCNPISGHATLYWYQQILGQGPKLLIQFQNNGVVDDSQLPKDRFSAERLKGVDSTLKIQPAKLEDSAVYLCASSLVGGYGYTFGSGTRLTVV.

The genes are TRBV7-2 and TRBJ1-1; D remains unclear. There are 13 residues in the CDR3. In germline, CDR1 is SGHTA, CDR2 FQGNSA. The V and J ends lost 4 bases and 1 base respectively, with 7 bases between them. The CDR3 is CASSSLPNTEAFF. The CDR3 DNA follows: TGTGCCAGCAGCTCCCTCCCGAACACTGAAGCTTTCTTT.

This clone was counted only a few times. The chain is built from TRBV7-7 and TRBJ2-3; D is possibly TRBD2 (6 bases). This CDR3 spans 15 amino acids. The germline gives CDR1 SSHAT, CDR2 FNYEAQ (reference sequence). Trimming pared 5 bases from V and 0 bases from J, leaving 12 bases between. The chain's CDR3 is CASSPAGSSTDTQYF. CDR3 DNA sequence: TGTGCCAGCAGCCCCGCGGGGTCTAGCACAGATACGCAGTATTTT.

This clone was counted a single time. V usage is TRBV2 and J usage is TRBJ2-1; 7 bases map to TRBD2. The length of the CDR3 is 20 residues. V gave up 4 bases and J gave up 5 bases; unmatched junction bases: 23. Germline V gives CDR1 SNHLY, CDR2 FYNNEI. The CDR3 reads CASSATRDYSAYSRNNEQFF. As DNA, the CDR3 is TGTGCCAGCAGTGCAACTCGGGACTATAGTGCCTATTCCCGTAACAATGAGCAGTTCTTC.

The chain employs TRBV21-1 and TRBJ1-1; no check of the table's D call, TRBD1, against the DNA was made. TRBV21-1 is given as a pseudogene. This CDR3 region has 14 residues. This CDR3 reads CASSKRGNGAEAFF. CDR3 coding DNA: TGTGCCAGCAGCAAGAGGGGGAACGGCGCTGAAGCTTTCTTT.

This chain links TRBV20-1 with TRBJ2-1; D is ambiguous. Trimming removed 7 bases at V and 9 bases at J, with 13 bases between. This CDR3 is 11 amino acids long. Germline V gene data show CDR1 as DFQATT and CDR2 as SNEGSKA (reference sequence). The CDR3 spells CSVSGRGEQFF. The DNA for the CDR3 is TGCAGTGTTAGTGGTCGCGGTGAGCAGTTCTTC.

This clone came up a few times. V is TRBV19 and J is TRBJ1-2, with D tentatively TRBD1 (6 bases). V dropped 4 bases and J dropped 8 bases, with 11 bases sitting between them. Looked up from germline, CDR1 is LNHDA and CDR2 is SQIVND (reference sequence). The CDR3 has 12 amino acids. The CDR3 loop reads CASSRTGYGYTF. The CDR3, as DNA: TGTGCCAGTAGTAGAACAGGGTACGGCTACACCTTC.